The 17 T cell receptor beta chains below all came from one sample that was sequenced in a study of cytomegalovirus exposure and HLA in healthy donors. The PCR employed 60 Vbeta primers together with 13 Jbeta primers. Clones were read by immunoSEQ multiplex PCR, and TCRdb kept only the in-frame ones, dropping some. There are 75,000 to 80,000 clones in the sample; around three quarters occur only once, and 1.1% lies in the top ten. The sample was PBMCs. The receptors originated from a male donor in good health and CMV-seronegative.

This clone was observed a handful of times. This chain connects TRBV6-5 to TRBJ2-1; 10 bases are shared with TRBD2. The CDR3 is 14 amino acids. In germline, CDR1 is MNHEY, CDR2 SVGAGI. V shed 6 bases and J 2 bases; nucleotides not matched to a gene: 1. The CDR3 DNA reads TGTGCCAGCAGGCTAGCGGGGGCCTACAATGAGCAGTTCTTC. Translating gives CASRLAGAYNEQFF.

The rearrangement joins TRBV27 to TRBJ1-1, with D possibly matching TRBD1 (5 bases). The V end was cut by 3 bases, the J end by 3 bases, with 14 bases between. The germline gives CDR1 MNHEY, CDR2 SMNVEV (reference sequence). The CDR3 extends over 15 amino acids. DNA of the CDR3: TGTGCCAGCAGTTTCGGTGTGAGCAGGGACACTGAAGCTTTCTTT. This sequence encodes CASSFGVSRDTEAFF.

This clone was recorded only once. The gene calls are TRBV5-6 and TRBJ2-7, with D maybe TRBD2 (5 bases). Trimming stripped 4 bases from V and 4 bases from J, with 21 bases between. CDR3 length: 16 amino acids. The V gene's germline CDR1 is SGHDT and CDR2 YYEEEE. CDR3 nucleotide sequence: TGTGCCAGCAGCCATCTGCGGGTACTCGGGCGGTACGAGCAGTACTTC. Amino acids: CASSHLRVLGRYEQYF.

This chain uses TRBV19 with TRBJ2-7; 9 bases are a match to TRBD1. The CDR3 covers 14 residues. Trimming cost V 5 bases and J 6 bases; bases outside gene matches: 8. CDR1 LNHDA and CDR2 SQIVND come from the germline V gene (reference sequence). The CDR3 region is CASSFTGGRFEQYF. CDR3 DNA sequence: TGTGCCAGTAGTTTCACAGGGGGCCGGTTCGAGCAGTACTTC.

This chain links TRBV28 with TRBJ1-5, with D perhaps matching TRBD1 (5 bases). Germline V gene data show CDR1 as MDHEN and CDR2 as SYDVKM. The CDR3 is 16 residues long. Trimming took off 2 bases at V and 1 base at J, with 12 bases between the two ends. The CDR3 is CASSLVTGASNQPQHF. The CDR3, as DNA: TGTGCCAGCAGTTTAGTAACTGGGGCAAGCAATCAGCCCCAGCATTTT.

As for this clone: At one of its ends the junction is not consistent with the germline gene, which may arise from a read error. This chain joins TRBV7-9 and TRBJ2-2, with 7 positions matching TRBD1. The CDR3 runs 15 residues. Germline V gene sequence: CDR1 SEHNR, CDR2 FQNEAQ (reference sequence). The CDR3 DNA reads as TGTTCCAGCAGCTTAGCAGGGGGTTCCGCCGGGGAGCTGTTTTTT. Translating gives CSSSLAGGSAGELFF.

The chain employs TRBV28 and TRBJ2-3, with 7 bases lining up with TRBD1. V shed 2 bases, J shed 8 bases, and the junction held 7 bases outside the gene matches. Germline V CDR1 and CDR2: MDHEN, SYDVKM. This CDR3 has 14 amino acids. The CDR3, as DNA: TGTGCCAGCAGTTTAGGACAGGTTGGGGGTACGCAGTATTTT. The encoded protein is CASSLGQVGGTQYF.

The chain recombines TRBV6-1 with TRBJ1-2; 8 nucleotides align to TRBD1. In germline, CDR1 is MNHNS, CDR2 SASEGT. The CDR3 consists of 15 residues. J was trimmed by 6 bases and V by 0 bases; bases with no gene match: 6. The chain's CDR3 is CASSEAWTGTDGYTF. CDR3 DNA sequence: TGTGCCAGCAGTGAAGCTTGGACAGGGACCGATGGCTACACCTTC.

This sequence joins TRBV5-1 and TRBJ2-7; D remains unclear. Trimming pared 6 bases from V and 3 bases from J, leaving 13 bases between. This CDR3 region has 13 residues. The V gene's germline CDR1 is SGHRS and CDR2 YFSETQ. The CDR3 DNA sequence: TGCGCCAGCATCCGGGTCCTTCTCTACGAGCAGTACTTC. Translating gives CASIRVLLYEQYF.

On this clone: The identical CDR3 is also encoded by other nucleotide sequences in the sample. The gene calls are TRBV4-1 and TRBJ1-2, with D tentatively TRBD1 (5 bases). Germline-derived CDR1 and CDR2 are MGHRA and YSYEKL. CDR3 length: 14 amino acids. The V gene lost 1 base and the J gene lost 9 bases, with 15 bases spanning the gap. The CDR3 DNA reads TGCGCCAGCAGCCAAGTTTTGGTCACAGGAAGCTACACCTTC. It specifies CASSQVLVTGSYTF.

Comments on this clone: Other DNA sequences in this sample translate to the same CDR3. CDR3 DNA sequence: TGTGCCAGCAGTGAAGACGGGAGGGGTAGGGGAGGTCAGCCCCAGCATTTT. It encodes CASSEDGRGRGGQPQHF. This chain links TRBV6-1 with TRBJ1-5; the D gene is possibly TRBD1 (5 bases). V was trimmed by 1 base and J by 6 bases, leaving 19 bases between them. The CDR3 contains 17 residues. Per the germline V gene, CDR1 is MNHNS and CDR2 is SASEGT.

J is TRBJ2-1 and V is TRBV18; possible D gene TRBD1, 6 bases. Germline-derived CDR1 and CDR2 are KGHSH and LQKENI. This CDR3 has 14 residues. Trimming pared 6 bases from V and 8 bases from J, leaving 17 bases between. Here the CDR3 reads CASSHDATGYEQFF. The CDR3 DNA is TGTGCCAGCTCCCACGATGCAACAGGGTATGAGCAGTTCTTC.

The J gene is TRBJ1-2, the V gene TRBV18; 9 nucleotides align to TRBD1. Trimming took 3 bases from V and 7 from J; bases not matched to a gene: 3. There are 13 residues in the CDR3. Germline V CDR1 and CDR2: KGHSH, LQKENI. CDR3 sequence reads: CASSPTGQGGYTF. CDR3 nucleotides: TGTGCCAGCTCACCCACGGGACAGGGTGGCTACACCTTC.

CDR3 coding DNA: TGTGCCAGCAGGCAGACACTCGCGAACACTGAAGCTTTCTTT. It yields the protein CASRQTLANTEAFF. This chain joins TRBV5-4 and TRBJ1-1; D gene ambiguous. With 5 bases removed from V and 1 base from J, the gap between germline ends came to 12 bases. The CDR3 loop spans 14 amino acids. Looked up from germline, CDR1 is SGHNT and CDR2 is YYREEE (reference sequence).

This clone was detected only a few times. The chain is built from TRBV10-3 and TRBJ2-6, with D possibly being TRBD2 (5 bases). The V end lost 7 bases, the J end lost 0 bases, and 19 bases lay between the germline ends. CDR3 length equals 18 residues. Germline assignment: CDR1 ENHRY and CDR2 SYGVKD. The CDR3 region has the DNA TGTGCCATCACCTCGAACGAGGGTTCTTACTCTGGGGCCAACGTCCTGACTTTC. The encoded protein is CAITSNEGSYSGANVLTF.

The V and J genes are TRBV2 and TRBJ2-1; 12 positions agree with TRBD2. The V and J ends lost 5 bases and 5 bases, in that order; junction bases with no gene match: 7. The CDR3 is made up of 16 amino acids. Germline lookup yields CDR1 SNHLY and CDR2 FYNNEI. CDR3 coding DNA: TGTGCCAGCAGTTACCTAGCGGGGGGGCCCCACAATGAGCAGTTCTTC. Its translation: CASSYLAGGPHNEQFF.

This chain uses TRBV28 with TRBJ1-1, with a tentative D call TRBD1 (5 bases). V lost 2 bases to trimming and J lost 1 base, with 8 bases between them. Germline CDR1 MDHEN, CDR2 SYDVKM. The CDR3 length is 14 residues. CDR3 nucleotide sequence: TGTGCCAGCAGTTTAGAACAGGCGAACACTGAAGCTTTCTTT. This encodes CASSLEQANTEAFF.